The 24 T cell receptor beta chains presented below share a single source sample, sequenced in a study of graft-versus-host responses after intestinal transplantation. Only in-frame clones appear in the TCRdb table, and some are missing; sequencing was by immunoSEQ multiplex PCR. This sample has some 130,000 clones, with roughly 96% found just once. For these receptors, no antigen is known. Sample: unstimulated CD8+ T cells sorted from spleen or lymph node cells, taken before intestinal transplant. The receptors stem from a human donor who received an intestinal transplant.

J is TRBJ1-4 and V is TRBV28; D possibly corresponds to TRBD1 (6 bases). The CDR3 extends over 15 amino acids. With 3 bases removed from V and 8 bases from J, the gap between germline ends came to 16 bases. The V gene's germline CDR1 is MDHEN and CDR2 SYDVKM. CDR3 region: CASSFKRGEEEKLFF. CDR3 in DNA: TGTGCCAGCAGTTTTAAGAGGGGGGAGGAGGAAAAACTGTTTTTT.

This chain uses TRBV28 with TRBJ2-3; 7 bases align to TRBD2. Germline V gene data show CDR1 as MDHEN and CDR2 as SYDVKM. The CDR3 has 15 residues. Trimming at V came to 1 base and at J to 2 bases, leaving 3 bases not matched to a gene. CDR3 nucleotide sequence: TGTGCCAGCAGTTTATCGGGAGGAACCACAGATACGCAGTATTTT. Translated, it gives CASSLSGGTTDTQYF.

Written as DNA, the CDR3 is TGTGCCAGCAGTTCTCAGGGGAGTCACACTGAAGCTTTCTTT. Its protein is CASSSQGSHTEAFF. The chain has TRBV7-9 and TRBJ1-1, with D tentatively TRBD1 (6 bases). V was shortened by 6 bases and J by 3 bases, with 14 bases between the two germline ends. Germline CDR1 is SEHNR and CDR2 is FQNEAQ (reference sequence). This CDR3 region has 14 residues.

The CDR3 nucleotides read TGTGCCAGCAGTCCACAGGGGGCATTCGATTCACCCCTCCACTTT. Translation gives CASSPQGAFDSPLHF. The rearrangement uses TRBV6-5 and TRBJ1-6; 9 nucleotides align to TRBD1. V dropped 5 bases and J dropped 8; count of bases not matched to a gene: 7. The germline CDR1 and CDR2 sequences are MNHEY and SVGAGI. There are 15 residues in the CDR3.

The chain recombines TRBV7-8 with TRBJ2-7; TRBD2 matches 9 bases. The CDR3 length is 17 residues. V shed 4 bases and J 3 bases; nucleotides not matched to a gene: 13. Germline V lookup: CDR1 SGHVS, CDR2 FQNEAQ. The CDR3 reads CASSSPPRLAENYEQYF. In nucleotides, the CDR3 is TGTGCCAGCAGCTCTCCCCCAAGACTAGCGGAGAACTACGAGCAGTACTTC.

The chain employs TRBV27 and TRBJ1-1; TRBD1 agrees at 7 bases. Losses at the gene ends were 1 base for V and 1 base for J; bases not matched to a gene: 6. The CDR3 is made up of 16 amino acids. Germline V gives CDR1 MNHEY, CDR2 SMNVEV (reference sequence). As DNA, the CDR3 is TGTGCCAGCAGTTTATTAAGAGGGACAGCGAACACTGAAGCTTTCTTT. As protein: CASSLLRGTANTEAFF.

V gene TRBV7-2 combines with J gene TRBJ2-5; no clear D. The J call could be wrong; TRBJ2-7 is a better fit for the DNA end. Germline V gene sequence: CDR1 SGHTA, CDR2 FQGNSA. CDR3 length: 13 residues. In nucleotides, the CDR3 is TGTGCCAGCAGCGCCCAGGCCTCCTACGAGCAGTACTTC. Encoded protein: CASSAQASYEQYF.

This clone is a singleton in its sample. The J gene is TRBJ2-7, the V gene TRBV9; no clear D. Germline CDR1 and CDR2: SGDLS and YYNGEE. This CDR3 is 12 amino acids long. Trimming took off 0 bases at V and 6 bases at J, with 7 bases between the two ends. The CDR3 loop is CASSVDNSEQYF. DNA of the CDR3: TGTGCCAGCAGCGTAGATAACAGCGAGCAGTACTTC. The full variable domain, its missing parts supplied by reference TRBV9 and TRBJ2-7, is DSGVTQTPKHLITATGQRVTLRCSPRSGDLSVYWYQQSLDQGLQFLIQYYNGEERAKGNILERFSAQQFPDLHSELNLSSLELGDSALYFCASSVDNSEQYFGPGTRLTVT.

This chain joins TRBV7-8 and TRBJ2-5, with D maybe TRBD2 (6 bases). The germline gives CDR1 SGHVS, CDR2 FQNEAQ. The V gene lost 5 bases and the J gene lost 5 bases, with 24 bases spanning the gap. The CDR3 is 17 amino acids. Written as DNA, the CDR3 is TGTGCCAGCAGCCTGCGACCAGGCGGGGTAGCGGAGGAGACCCAGTACTTC. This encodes CASSLRPGGVAEETQYF.

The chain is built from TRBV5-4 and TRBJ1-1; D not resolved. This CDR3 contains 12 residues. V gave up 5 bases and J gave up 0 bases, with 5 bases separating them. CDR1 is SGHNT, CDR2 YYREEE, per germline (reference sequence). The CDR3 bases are TGTGCCAGCAGTTCAATGAACACTGAAGCTTTCTTT. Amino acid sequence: CASSSMNTEAFF.

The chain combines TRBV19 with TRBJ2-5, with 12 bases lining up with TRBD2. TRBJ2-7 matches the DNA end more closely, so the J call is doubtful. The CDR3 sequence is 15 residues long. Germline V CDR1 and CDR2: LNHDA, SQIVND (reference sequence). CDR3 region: CASSIRTSGATEQYF. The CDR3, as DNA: TGTGCCAGTAGTATTCGGACTAGCGGGGCGACCGAGCAGTACTTC.

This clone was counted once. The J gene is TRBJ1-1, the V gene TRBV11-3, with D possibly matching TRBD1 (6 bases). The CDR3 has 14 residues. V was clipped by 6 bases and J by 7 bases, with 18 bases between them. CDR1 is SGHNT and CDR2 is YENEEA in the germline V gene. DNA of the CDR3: TGTGCCAGCAGTACAGGGACATCCTCGGGTGAAGCTTTCTTT. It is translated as CASSTGTSSGEAFF.

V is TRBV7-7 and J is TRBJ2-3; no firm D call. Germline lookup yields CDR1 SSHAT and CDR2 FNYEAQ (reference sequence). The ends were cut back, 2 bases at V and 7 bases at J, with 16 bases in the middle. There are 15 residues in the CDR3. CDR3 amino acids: CASSLRLAPEYTQYF. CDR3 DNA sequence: TGTGCCAGCAGCTTACGGCTGGCTCCGGAGTATACGCAGTATTTT. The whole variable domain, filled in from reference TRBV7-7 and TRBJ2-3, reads GAGVSQSPRYKVTKRGQDVTLRCDPISSHATLYWYQQALGQGPEFLTYFNYEAQPDKSGLPSDRFSAERPEGSISTLTIQRTEQRDSAMYRCASSLRLAPEYTQYFGPGTRLTVL.

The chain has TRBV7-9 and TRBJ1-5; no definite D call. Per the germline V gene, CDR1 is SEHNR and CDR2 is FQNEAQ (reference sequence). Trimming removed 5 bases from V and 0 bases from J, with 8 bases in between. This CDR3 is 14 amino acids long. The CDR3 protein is CASSRESSNQPQHF. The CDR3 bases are TGTGCCAGCAGCCGGGAAAGTAGCAATCAGCCCCAGCATTTT.

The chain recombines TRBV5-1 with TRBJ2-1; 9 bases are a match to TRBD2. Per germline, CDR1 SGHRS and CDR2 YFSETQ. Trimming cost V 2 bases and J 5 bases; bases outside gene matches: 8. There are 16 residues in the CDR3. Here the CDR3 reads CASSLGGRAPHNEQFF. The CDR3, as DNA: TGCGCCAGCAGCTTAGGCGGGAGGGCCCCCCACAATGAGCAGTTCTTC.

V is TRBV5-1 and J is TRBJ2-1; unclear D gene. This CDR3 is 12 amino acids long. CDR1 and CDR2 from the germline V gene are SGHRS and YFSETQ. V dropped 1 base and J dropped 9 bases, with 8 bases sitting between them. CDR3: CASSLPEPEQFF. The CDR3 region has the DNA TGCGCCAGCAGCTTGCCAGAACCTGAGCAGTTCTTC.

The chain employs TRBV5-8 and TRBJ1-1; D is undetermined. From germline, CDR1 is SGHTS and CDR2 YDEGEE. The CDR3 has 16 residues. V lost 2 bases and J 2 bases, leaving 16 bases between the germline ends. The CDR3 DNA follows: TGTGCCAGCAGCTTTGTAGCCAGGAGAGCAAACACTGAAGCTTTCTTT. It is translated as CASSFVARRANTEAFF. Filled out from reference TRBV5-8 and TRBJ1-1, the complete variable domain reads EAGVTQSPTHLIKTRGQQATLRCSPISGHTSVYWYQQALGLGLQFLLWYDEGEERNRGNFPPRFSGRQFPNYSSELNVNALELEDSALYLCASSFVARRANTEAFFGQGTRLTVV.

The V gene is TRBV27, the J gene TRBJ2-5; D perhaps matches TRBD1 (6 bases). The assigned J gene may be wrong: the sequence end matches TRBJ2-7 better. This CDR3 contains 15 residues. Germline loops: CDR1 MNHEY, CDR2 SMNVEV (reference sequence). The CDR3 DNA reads TGTGCCAGCAGTTCCGGACAGACCCAAAGGCACGAGCAGTACTTC. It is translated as CASSSGQTQRHEQYF.

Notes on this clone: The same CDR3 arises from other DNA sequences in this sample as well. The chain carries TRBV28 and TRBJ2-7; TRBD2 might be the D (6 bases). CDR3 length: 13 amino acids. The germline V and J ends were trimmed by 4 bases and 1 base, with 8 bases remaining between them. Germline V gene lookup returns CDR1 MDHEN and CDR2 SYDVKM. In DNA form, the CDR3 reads TGTGCCAGCAGTTCCGGGGGTTCCTACGAGCAGTACTTC. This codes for CASSSGGSYEQYF.

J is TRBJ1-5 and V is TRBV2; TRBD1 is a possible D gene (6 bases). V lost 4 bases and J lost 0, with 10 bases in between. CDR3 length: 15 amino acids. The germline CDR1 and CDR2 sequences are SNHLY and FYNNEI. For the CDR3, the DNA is TGTGCCAGCAGTGGGGGGCAGGATAGCAATCAGCCCCAGCATTTT. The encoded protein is CASSGGQDSNQPQHF.

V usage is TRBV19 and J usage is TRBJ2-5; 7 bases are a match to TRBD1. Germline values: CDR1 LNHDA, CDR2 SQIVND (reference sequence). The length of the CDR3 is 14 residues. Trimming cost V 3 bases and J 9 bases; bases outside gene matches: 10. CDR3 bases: TGTGCCAGTAGTATCTCCGGGACAGCAGACTCCCAGTACTTC. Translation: CASSISGTADSQYF.

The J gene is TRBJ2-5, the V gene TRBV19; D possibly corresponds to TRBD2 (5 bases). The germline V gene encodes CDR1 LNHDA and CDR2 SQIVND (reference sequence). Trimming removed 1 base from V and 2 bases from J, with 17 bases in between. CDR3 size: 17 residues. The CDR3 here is CASSIGASRVGQETQYF. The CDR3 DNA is TGTGCCAGTAGTATAGGGGCCTCGCGGGTGGGGCAAGAGACCCAGTACTTC.

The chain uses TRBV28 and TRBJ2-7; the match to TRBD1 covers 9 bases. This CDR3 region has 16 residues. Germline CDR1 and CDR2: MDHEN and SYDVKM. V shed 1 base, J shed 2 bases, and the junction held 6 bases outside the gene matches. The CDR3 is CASSLSWTGATYEQYF. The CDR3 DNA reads TGTGCCAGCAGTTTATCTTGGACAGGGGCCACCTACGAGCAGTACTTC.

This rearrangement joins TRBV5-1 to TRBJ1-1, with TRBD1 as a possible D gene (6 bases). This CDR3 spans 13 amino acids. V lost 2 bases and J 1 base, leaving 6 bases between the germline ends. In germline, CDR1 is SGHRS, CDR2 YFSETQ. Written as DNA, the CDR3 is TGCGCCAGCAGCTTCAGGGGGAACACTGAAGCTTTCTTT. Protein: CASSFRGNTEAFF.